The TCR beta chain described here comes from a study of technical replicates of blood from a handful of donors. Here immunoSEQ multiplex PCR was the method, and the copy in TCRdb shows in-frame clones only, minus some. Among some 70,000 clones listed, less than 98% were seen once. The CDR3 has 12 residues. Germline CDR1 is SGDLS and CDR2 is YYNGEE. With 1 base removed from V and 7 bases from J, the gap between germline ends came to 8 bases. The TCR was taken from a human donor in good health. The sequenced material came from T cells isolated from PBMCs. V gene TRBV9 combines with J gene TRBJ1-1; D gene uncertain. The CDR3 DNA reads TGTGCCAGCAGCGTATTCGGCGGTGAAGCTTTCTTT. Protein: CASSVFGGEAFF.